The 2 T cell receptor beta chains reported below all come from one sample, sequenced in a study of T-cell memory formation after mild COVID-19. TCRdb called the 5' RACE reads again in MiXCR, with one record for every CDR3 protein. The sample lists 200,000 to 250,000 distinct CDR3 sequences; 15% were seen once. The specimen was PBMCs or a T cell subset sorted from them (not recorded which). All receptors come from an adult woman who had mild COVID-19 (a few samples of this study predate the infection). Cell type and time point are not known.

The chain has TRBV18 and TRBJ1-2; D might be TRBD1 (6 bases). Germline values: CDR1 KGHSH, CDR2 LQKENI. The CDR3 is 18 amino acids. Trimming removed 2 bases from V and 1 base from J, with 20 bases in between. The chain's CDR3 is CASSPSPSAGDVNYGYTF. DNA for the CDR3: TGTGCCAGCTCACCAAGCCCCTCTGCAGGGGATGTTAACTATGGCTACACCTTC. Full variable domain (missing parts from reference TRBV18 and TRBJ1-2): NAGVMQNPRHLVRRRGQEARLRCSPMKGHSHVYWYRQLPEEGLKFMVYLQKENIIDESGMPKERFSAEFPKEGPSILRIQQVVRGDSAAYFCASSPSPSAGDVNYGYTFGSGTRLTVV.

The CDR3 loop reads CASSTDSPLHF. The CDR3 nucleotides read TGTGCCAGCAGTACAGATTCACCCCTCCACTTT. The chain is built from TRBV7-9 and TRBJ1-6; D is unclear. The V end was cut by 6 bases, the J end by 8 bases, with 5 bases between. Germline V gives CDR1 SEHNR, CDR2 FQNEAQ (reference sequence). CDR3 length: 11 residues. Supplemented by reference TRBV7-9 and TRBJ1-6, the full variable domain reads DTGVSQNPRHKITKRGQNVTFRCDPISEHNRLYWYRQTLGQGPEFLTYFQNEAQLEKSRLLSDRFSAERPKGSFSTLEIQRTEQGDSAMYLCASSTDSPLHFGNGTRLTVT.